Listed below are T cell receptor beta chains from one sample, sequenced in a study of blood T cell repertoires in COVID-19. Clones were read by immunoSEQ multiplex PCR, and TCRdb kept only the in-frame ones, dropping some. The data hold hundreds of thousands of clones, with about 89% observed a single time. The material sequenced was peripheral blood. The receptors derive from a woman aged 50 to 60 with COVID-19, enrolled during active disease. The CDR3 runs from the conserved cysteine through the conserved F or W. The D gene is left open where the match is weak. Not every row has a clone size; where given, it reads once, few, many or a size class.

j_gene: TRBJ1-1; v_gene: TRBV18; d_gene: TRBD1; abundance: -; CDR3aa: CASSLQGARSTEAFF; CDR3nt: TGTGCCAGCTCTTTACAGGGGGCTCGGAGCACTGAAGCTTTCTTT
j_gene: TRBJ2-2; v_gene: TRBV4-1; d_gene: TRBD2; abundance: -; CDR3aa: CASSQRLAANTGELFF; CDR3nt: TGCGCCAGCAGCCAAAGACTAGCGGCGAACACCGGGGAGCTGTTTTTT
j_gene: TRBJ2-1; v_gene: TRBV6-2/TRBV6-3; d_gene: TRBD2; abundance: -; CDR3aa: CASSTSGLAGGSYNEQFF; CDR3nt: TGTGCCAGCAGTACATCTGGACTAGCGGGCGGCTCCTACAATGAGCAGTTCTTC
j_gene: TRBJ1-1; v_gene: TRBV6-4; d_gene: -; abundance: -; CDR3aa: CASSDSAGPFTEAFF; CDR3nt: TGTGCCAGCAGTGACTCGGCAGGGCCGTTCACTGAAGCTTTCTTT
j_gene: TRBJ2-3; v_gene: TRBV6-2/TRBV6-3; d_gene: -; abundance: -; CDR3aa: CASTPPGTPQDTQYF; CDR3nt: TGTGCCAGCACCCCTCCCGGGACTCCCCAAGATACGCAGTATTTT
j_gene: TRBJ1-6; v_gene: TRBV11-2; d_gene: -; abundance: -; CDR3aa: CASSLIRAGRGNSPLHF; CDR3nt: TGTGCCAGCAGCTTGATACGGGCCGGACGGGGTAATTCACCCCTCCACTTT
j_gene: TRBJ2-7; v_gene: TRBV7-2; d_gene: -; abundance: -; CDR3aa: CASSGRLTGSSYEQYF; CDR3nt: TGTGCCAGCAGCGGACGACTGACGGGGAGCTCCTACGAGCAGTACTTC
j_gene: TRBJ2-5; v_gene: TRBV7-2; d_gene: -; abundance: -; CDR3aa: CASSLGLGRGLYQETQYF; CDR3nt: TGTGCCAGCAGCCTAGGCCTAGGGAGGGGGTTGTACCAAGAGACCCAGTACTTC
j_gene: TRBJ2-4; v_gene: TRBV30; d_gene: -; abundance: few; CDR3aa: CAWSVQGVDIQYF; CDR3nt: TGTGCCTGGAGTGTACAGGGTGTGGACATTCAGTACTTC
j_gene: TRBJ2-1; v_gene: TRBV6-6; d_gene: TRBD2; abundance: -; CDR3aa: CASSRGLGESNEQFF; CDR3nt: TGTGCCAGCAGTCGGGGACTAGGGGAAAGCAATGAGCAGTTCTTC
j_gene: TRBJ2-1; v_gene: TRBV18; d_gene: TRBD1; abundance: few; CDR3aa: CASSPGTGNEQFF; CDR3nt: TGTGCCAGCTCACCAGGGACAGGGAATGAGCAGTTCTTC
j_gene: TRBJ1-2; v_gene: TRBV5-6; d_gene: -; abundance: few; CDR3aa: CASSLGRAGSYTF; CDR3nt: TGTGCCAGCAGCTTGGGAAGGGCGGGGAGCTACACCTTC
j_gene: TRBJ2-7; v_gene: TRBV7-5; d_gene: -; abundance: -; CDR3aa: CVRSLGDRKSYEQYF; CDR3nt: TGTGTCAGAAGCTTAGGGGACAGAAAGTCCTACGAGCAGTACTTC